The rows below give T cell receptor beta chains drawn from one sample of a study of T cells expressing NK-cell markers. TCRdb reprocessed the 5' RACE reads and reports one entry per CDR3 protein, with no DNA. Its table records about 380,000 distinct CDR3 sequences. The sequencing sample was made of blood T cells: a sorted CD56 or NKG2C T cell subset, CD4+ or CD8+ T cells, or bulk PBMC T cells (not recorded which). Receptors were obtained from a man aged 18-75 years in good health. The CDR3 runs from the conserved cysteine through the conserved F or W.

j_call v_call cdr3_aa
TRBJ2-3 TRBV12-5 CASGPINTQYF
TRBJ1-5 TRBV19 CASTPRQEGRQPQHF
TRBJ1-6 TRBV28 CASSSGTRALHF
TRBJ2-4 TRBV2 CASSELEQGKAKNIQYF
TRBJ2-7 TRBV12-3/TRBV12-4 CASRYHRENEQYF
TRBJ2-1 TRBV7-7 CASSLDLGLQFF
TRBJ2-3 TRBV29-1 CSVRRGGADTQYF
TRBJ2-2 TRBV5-1 CASSRDGGWSGELFF
TRBJ1-1 TRBV9 CASSPRGSQYTEAFF
TRBJ2-5 TRBV5-1 CASSTQGERQETQYF
TRBJ2-1 TRBV14 CASSQVQKGFHEQFF
TRBJ1-4 TRBV5-4 CASSDYTGGGEKLFF
TRBJ1-5 TRBV6-1 CASRLDPTSNQPQHF
TRBJ2-3 TRBV11-3 CASSLSAGSDTQYF
TRBJ2-7 TRBV6-1 CASSRGFSYEQYF
TRBJ2-2 TRBV4-2 CASSQLTGTSGDANTGELFF
TRBJ2-2 TRBV4-1 CASSQALAGFRDTGELFF
TRBJ2-2 TRBV7-3 CASSSLWGVPGELFF
TRBJ2-3 TRBV5-1 CASSLVQIADTQYF
TRBJ1-5 TRBV11-2 CASSKDRGQPQHF
TRBJ1-5 TRBV20-1 CSATHQQGTPYSQPQHF
TRBJ2-3 TRBV5-1 CASSRWDPLTDTQYF
TRBJ2-7 TRBV28 CASSGVPSRVGVWHEQYF
TRBJ2-4 TRBV20-1 CSASGQAKGIQYF
TRBJ1-2 TRBV6-1 CASSHGSGGFNYGYTF
TRBJ1-5 TRBV18 CASSPGVGVGNQPQHF
TRBJ2-2 TRBV20-1 CSAGTAFVTGELFF
TRBJ2-7 TRBV20-1 CSARSGGLGYEQYF
TRBJ1-4 TRBV25-1 CASSESGGQRRKLFF
TRBJ2-5 TRBV18 CASSPRLDGNQETQYF
TRBJ2-7 TRBV10-3 CATTTFLRGRRSYEQYF
TRBJ1-2 TRBV29-1 CSATGDSANYGYTF
TRBJ2-7 TRBV28 CASTLSLGYEQYF
TRBJ2-1 TRBV4-2 CASSQDEGGYNEQFF
TRBJ1-6 TRBV15 CATSRDGNSLTSPLHF
TRBJ1-6 TRBV11-2 CASNPGLTNNSPLHF
TRBJ2-5 TRBV11-2 CASSLGGRGSETQYF
TRBJ2-3 TRBV20-1 CSADHPNKPSTDTQYF
TRBJ2-5 TRBV12-3/TRBV12-4 CASSLWTESGETQYF